This TCR beta chain was sequenced for a study of human T cells and chemical hapten exposure. This CDR3 has 13 residues. The germline CDR1 and CDR2 sequences are SGDLS and YYNGEE. V was pared by 0 bases and J by 9 bases, with 7 bases between. In this sample, this clonotype turned up many times. As to time point: pre-sensitization, week 0. Treatment defined: therapeutic diphenylcyclopropenone sensitization with weekly scalp DPC. Total RNA was isolated from whole blood that had not been fractionated. Each CDR3 protein gets one entry after TCRdb re-called the RACE reads with MiXCR. The repertoire holds about 46,000 distinct CDR3 sequences, approximately 9.8% seen once, with 11% to 15% in the top ten.

This chain uses TRBV9 with TRBJ1-6; D not resolved. This TCR was sampled from a woman aged 40 to 50 with alopecia areata. Some clones in this sample may be carry-over from other donors' samples. This specimen was whole blood, taken in connection with sensitization to the hapten diphenylcyclopropenone (DPC). CDR3 sequence: CASSVDSGSPLHF. DNA of the CDR3: TGTGCCAGCAGCGTAGATTCGGGTTCACCCCTCCACTTT. Looking up the rest from reference TRBV9 and TRBJ1-6 gives the full variable domain: DSGVTQTPKHLITATGQRVTLRCSPRSGDLSVYWYQQSLDQGLQFLIQYYNGEERAKGNILERFSAQQFPDLHSELNLSSLELGDSALYFCASSVDSGSPLHFGNGTRLTVT.